Described below is a single T cell receptor beta chain sequence and its context. This CDR3 comprises 15 residues. CDR1 and CDR2 (germline): SNHLY, FYNNEI. V lost 10 bases and J lost 9; bases outside the gene matches: 15. TCRdb independently ran MiXCR on the RT-PCR reads; one entry per CDR3 protein. This table holds more than 600,000 distinct CDR3 sequences, approximately 14% found once. This clonotype originated in a female donor in good health, serving as a healthy control. The source material was memory CD4+ T cells from blood. The V call is TRBV2, the J call TRBJ1-6, with 7 bases aligning to TRBD1. CDR3 sequence: CATEDTGQPSSPLHF. CDR3 coding DNA: TGTGCCACCGAGGATACGGGACAGCCTTCTTCACCCCTCCACTTT. Full variable domain (missing parts from reference TRBV2 and TRBJ1-6): EPEVTQTPSHQVTQMGQEVILRCVPISNHLYFYWYRQILGQKVEFLVSFYNNEISEKSEIFDDQFSVERPDGSNFTLKIRSTKLEDSAMYFCATEDTGQPSSPLHFGNGTRLTVT.